These T cell receptor beta chains were read from a single sample in a study of blood T cell repertoires in COVID-19. TCRdb keeps only in-frame clones here, not all; method: immunoSEQ multiplex PCR. The table lists 200,000 to 300,000 clones, roughly 80% of them singletons. The sample was peripheral blood. Receptor source: an elderly woman with acute or convalescent COVID-19. Each CDR3 is given with its conserved first and last residue. D genes are given only for firm matches. Clone size is given for some rows only: seen once, a few or many times, or a class if the clone is expanded.

.	TRBJ1-5	.	TRBV30	CAWSVGTSNQPQHF	TGTGCCTGGAGTGTGGGGACAAGCAATCAGCCCCAGCATTTT
.	TRBJ1-2	few	TRBV6-4	CASSEAPGYGGYTF	TGTGCCAGCAGTGAAGCTCCAGGGTATGGGGGCTACACCTTC
TRBD2	TRBJ2-1	.	TRBV10-3	CAISVGTRGSEQFF	TGTGCCATCAGTGTGGGGACTAGAGGATCGGAGCAGTTCTTC
.	TRBJ2-2	once	TRBV10-2	CAGAGQLFTGELFF	TGCGCCGGGGCGGGACAGCTCTTCACCGGGGAGCTGTTTTTT
TRBD1	TRBJ1-6	.	TRBV2	CASSDWLGQGNSPLHF	TGTGCCAGCAGTGACTGGTTGGGACAGGGAAATTCACCCCTCCACTTT
.	TRBJ2-1	few	TRBV27	CASSSLTGPYNEQFF	TGTGCCAGCAGTTCCCTTACAGGACCCTACAATGAGCAGTTCTTC
.	TRBJ1-4	.	TRBV25-1	CASSETGFLNEKLFF	TGTGCCAGCAGTGAGACAGGCTTCCTTAATGAAAAACTGTTTTTT
TRBD1	TRBJ1-1	.	TRBV28	CASTTGGRTEAFF	TGTGCCAGCACTACAGGGGGTCGCACTGAAGCTTTCTTT
TRBD2	TRBJ2-7	.	TRBV4-1	CASSQDRASGRAVYYEQYF	TGCGCCAGCAGCCAAGATCGTGCTAGCGGGAGGGCGGTGTACTACGAGCAGTACTTC
TRBD2	TRBJ2-1	.	TRBV6-5	CASSSGTILSNEQFF	TGTGCCAGCAGTTCCGGGACTATCCTCTCCAATGAGCAGTTCTTC
.	TRBJ2-1	.	TRBV3-1/TRBV3-2	CASSRRPGGGNEQFF	TGTGCCAGCAGCCGCCGACCCGGGGGTGGCAATGAGCAGTTCTTC
.	TRBJ2-5	.	TRBV18	CASSPRPPPGETQYF	TGTGCCAGCTCACCACGACCACCCCCGGGGGAGACCCAGTACTTC
.	TRBJ1-1	.	TRBV5-5	CASTFTLGGTEAFF	TGTGCCAGCACCTTTACCCTGGGGGGCACTGAAGCTTTCTTT
TRBD1	TRBJ1-1	.	TRBV6-5	CASRVTGDTEAFF	TGTGCCAGCAGAGTGACAGGGGACACTGAAGCTTTCTTT
.	TRBJ1-2	.	TRBV12-1	CASSFLVGTGAYGYTF	.
.	TRBJ2-2	.	TRBV4-1	CASSQGGGRPNTGELFF	TGCGCCAGCAGCCAAGGGGGGGGCCGACCCAACACCGGGGAGCTGTTTTTT
.	TRBJ1-1	.	TRBV2	CASSAHRVGVTEAFF	TGTGCCAGCAGTGCCCACAGGGTAGGGGTCACTGAAGCTTTCTTT
TRBD2	TRBJ2-3	.	TRBV6-2/TRBV6-3	CASSYSGGSIATQYF	TGTGCCAGCAGTTACTCTGGCGGGAGTATAGCTACGCAGTATTTT
TRBD1	TRBJ1-2	.	TRBV18	CASSPQQGAYYGYTF	TGTGCCAGCTCACCACAGCAGGGGGCGTACTATGGCTACACCTTC
TRBD1	TRBJ1-1	once	TRBV19	CASRGDRLNTEAFF	TGTGCCAGTAGGGGGGACAGGTTGAACACTGAAGCTTTCTTT
.	TRBJ2-7	.	TRBV28	CASSLVLGVELNYEQYF	TGTGCCAGCAGTTTAGTTTTAGGGGTTGAGCTGAACTACGAGCAGTACTTC
TRBD1	TRBJ1-6	.	TRBV30	CAWSGDTRGRFLSPLHF	TGTGCCTGGAGCGGGGACACCAGGGGGCGATTTTTATCACCCCTCCACTTT
.	TRBJ1-4	.	TRBV2	CASSELVGAREKLFF	TGTGCCAGCAGTGAATTGGTGGGGGCGCGGGAAAAACTGTTTTTT
.	TRBJ2-1	.	TRBV3-1/TRBV3-2	CASSQDTYNEQFF	TGTGCCAGCAGCCAAGACACCTACAATGAGCAGTTCTTC
.	TRBJ2-5	.	TRBV11-1	CASSLQVGLSETQYF	TGTGCCAGCAGCTTGCAGGTGGGGCTCTCGGAGACCCAGTACTTC
TRBD2	TRBJ2-7	.	TRBV25-1	CASISPGTSSYEQYF	TGTGCCAGCATTTCACCCGGGACTAGCTCCTACGAGCAGTACTTC
TRBD1	TRBJ2-6	.	TRBV2	CASSGPGQLDSGANVLTF	TGTGCCAGCAGTGGGCCGGGACAGCTAGACTCTGGGGCCAACGTCCTGACTTTC
TRBD2	TRBJ2-1	.	TRBV11-2	CASSLGSGGHPSEQFF	TGTGCCAGCAGCTTAGGGAGCGGGGGGCACCCAAGTGAGCAGTTCTTC
TRBD1	TRBJ1-1	.	TRBV29-1	CSGTGGAGTEAFF	TGCAGCGGGACAGGGGGCGCGGGCACTGAAGCTTTCTTT
.	TRBJ2-2	.	TRBV7-7	CASGQVNTGELFF	TGTGCCAGCGGGCAGGTTAACACCGGGGAGCTGTTTTTT